This TCR beta chain stems from a study of blood T cells in healthy people across ages. The CDR3 runs 14 residues. Germline lookup yields CDR1 SGHRS and CDR2 YFSETQ. The trim removed 4 bases at V and 5 bases at J, leaving 4 bases unmatched. This clonotype was seen a few times. A sample-barcoded 5' primer and a J-beta primer mix were used in a second PCR of roughly 7 to 11 cycles. The template-switch adaptor was a 5' adaptor with 12 random nucleotides. It tagged each cDNA molecule. Every sample gave at least 3 million paired-end reads containing CDR3. TCRdb ran MiXCR on the 5' RACE reads and lists one entry per CDR3 protein. The data hold some 640,000 distinct CDR3 sequences, with 45% to 50% observed a single time.

Sequencing was performed on blood. This chain joins TRBV5-1 and TRBJ2-1, with 9 bases lining up with TRBD2. This receptor was identified in an older woman in good health. The CDR3 spells CASSVRLADNEQFF. CDR3 bases: TGCGCCAGCAGCGTCAGACTAGCGGACAATGAGCAGTTCTTC.